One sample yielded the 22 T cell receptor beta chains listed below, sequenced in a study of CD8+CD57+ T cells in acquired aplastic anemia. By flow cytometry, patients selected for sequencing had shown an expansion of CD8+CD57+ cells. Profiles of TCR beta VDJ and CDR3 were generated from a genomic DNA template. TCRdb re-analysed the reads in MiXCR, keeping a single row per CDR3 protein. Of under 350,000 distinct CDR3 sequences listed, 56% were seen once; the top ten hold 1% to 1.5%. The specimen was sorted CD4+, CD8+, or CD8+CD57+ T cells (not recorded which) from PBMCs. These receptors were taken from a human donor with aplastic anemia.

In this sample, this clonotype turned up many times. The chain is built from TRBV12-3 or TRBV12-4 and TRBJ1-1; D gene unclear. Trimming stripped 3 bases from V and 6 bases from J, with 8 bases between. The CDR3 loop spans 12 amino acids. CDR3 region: CASSFPGAEAFF. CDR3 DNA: TGTGCCAGCAGTTTTCCCGGGGCTGAAGCTTTCTTT.

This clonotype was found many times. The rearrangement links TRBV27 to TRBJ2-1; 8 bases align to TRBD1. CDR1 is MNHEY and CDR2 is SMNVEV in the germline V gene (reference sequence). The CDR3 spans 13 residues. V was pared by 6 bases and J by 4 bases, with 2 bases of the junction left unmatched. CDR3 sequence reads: CASRRTGYNEQFF. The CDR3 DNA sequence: TGTGCCAGCAGACGGACAGGGTACAATGAGCAGTTCTTC.

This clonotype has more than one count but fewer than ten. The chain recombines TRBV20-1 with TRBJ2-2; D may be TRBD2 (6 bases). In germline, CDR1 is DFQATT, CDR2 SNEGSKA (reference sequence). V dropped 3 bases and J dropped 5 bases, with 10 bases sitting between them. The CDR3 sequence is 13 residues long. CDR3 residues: CSASASGTGELFF. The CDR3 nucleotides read TGCAGTGCTAGCGCGAGCGGGACCGGGGAGCTGTTTTTT.

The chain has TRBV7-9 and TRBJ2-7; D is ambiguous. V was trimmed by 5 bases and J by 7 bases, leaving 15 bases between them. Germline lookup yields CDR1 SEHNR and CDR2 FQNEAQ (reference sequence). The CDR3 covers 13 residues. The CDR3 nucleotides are TGTGCCAGCAGCCCCCCCTTGGTTGGTGAGCAGTACTTC. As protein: CASSPPLVGEQYF.

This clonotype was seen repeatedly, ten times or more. The CDR3 DNA follows: TGTGCCACCTATAGCGGGATAAGCGCCGGGGCTTACAATGAGCAGTTCTTC. Translated, it gives CATYSGISAGAYNEQFF. The chain combines TRBV5-8 with TRBJ2-1, with TRBD2 matching 8 bases. Trimming cost V 9 bases and J 4 bases; bases outside gene matches: 18. This CDR3 has 17 amino acids. Germline CDR1 SGHTS, CDR2 YDEGEE.

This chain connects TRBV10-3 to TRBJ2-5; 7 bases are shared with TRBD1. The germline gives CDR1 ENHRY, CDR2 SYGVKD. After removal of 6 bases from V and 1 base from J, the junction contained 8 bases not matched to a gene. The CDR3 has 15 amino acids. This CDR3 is CAISAGQARQETQYF. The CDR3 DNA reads TGTGCCATCAGCGCCGGACAGGCTCGCCAAGAGACCCAGTACTTC.

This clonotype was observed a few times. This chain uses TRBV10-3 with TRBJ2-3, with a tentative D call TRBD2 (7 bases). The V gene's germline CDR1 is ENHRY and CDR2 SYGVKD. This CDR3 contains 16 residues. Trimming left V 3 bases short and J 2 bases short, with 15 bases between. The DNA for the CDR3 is TGTGCCATCAGTGAAAGGGGCGGGGGCGTCACAGATACGCAGTATTTT. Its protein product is CAISERGGGVTDTQYF.

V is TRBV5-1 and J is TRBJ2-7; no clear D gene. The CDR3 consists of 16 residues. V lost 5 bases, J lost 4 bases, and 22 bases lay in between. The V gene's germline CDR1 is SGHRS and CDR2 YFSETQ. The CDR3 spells CASRIGWVCQIYEQYF. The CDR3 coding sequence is TGCGCCAGCAGAATAGGGTGGGTCTGTCAGATATACGAGCAGTACTTC.

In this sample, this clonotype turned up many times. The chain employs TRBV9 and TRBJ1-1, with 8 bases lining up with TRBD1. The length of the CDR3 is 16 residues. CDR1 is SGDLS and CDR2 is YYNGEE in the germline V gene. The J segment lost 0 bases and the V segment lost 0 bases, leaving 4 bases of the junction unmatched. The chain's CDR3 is CASSVEPGGLNTEAFF. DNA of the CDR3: TGTGCCAGCAGCGTAGAGCCAGGGGGCCTGAACACTGAAGCTTTCTTT.

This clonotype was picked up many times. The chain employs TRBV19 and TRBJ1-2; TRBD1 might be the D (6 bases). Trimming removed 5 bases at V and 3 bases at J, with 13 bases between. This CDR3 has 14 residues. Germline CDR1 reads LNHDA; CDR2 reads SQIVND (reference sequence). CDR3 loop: CASSAQGLDYGYTF. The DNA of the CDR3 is TGTGCCAGTAGTGCTCAGGGGCTTGACTATGGCTACACCTTC.

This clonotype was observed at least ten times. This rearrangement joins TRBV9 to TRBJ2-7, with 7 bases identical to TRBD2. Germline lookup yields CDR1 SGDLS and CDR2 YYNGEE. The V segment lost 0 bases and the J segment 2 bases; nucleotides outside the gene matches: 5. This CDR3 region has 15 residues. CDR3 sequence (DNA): TGTGCCAGCAGCGTAGATCTAGCGGCCCCCTACGAGCAGTACTTC. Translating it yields CASSVDLAAPYEQYF.

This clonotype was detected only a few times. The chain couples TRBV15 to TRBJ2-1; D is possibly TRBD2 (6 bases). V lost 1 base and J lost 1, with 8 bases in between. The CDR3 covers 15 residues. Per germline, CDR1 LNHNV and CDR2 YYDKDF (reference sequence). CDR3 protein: CATSRVAGSYNEQFF. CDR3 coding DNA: TGTGCCACCAGCAGAGTCGCGGGGTCCTACAATGAGCAGTTCTTC.

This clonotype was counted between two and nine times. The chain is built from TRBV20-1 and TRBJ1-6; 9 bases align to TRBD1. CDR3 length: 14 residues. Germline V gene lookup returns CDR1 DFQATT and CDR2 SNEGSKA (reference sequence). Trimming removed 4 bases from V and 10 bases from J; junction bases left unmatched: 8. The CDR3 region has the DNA TGCAGTGCTACGGGACAGGGAAAGTCATCACCCCTCCACTTT. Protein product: CSATGQGKSSPLHF.

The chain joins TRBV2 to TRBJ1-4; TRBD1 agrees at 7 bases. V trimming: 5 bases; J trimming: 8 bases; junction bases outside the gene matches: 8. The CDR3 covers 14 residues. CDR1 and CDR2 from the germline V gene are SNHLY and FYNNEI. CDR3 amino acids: CASSSRTGEEKLFF. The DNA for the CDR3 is TGTGCCAGCAGTTCCCGAACAGGGGAGGAAAAACTGTTTTTT.

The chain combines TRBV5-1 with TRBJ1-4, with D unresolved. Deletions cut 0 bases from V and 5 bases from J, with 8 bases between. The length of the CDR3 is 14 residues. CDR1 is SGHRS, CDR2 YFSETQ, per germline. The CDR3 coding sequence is TGCGCCAGCAGCTTGGGTTCAGTAAATGAAAAACTGTTTTTT. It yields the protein CASSLGSVNEKLFF.

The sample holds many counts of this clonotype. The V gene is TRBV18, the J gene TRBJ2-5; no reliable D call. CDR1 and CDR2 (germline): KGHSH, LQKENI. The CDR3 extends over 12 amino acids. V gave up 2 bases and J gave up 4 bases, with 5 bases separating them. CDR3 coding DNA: TGTGCCAGCTCACCATACGGAGAGACCCAGTACTTC. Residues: CASSPYGETQYF. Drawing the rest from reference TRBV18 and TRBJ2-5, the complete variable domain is NAGVMQNPRHLVRRRGQEARLRCSPMKGHSHVYWYRQLPEEGLKFMVYLQKENIIDESGMPKERFSAEFPKEGPSILRIQQVVRGDSAAYFCASSPYGETQYFGPGTRLLVL.

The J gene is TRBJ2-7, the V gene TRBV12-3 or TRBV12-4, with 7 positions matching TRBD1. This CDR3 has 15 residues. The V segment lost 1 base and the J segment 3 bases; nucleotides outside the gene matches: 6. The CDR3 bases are TGTGCCAGCAGTTTAGGGAGCGGACAGGTCTACGAGCAGTACTTC. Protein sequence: CASSLGSGQVYEQYF.

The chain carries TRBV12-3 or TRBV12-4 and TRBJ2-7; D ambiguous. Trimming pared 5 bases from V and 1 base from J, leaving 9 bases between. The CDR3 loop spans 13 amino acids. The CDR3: CASSLGWSYEQYF. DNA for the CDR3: TGTGCCAGCAGTCTGGGGTGGTCCTACGAGCAGTACTTC.

The CDR3 coding sequence is TGTGCCAGTAGTATAGCGGCTAGCGGGAGGAGTGTGAATGAGCAGTTCTTC. Residues: CASSIAASGRSVNEQFF. This chain links TRBV19 with TRBJ2-1; TRBD2 matches 11 bases. The CDR3 is made up of 17 amino acids. V trimming: 1 base; J trimming: 7 bases; junction bases outside the gene matches: 9. The germline CDR1 and CDR2 sequences are LNHDA and SQIVND (reference sequence).

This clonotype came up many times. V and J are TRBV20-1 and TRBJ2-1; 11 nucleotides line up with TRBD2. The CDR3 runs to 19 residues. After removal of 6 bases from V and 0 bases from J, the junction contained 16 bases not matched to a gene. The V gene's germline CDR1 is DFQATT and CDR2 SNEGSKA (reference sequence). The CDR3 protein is CSARPLAGGPQSSYNEQFF. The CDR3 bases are TGCAGTGCGAGACCTCTAGCGGGAGGCCCCCAAAGCTCCTACAATGAGCAGTTCTTC.

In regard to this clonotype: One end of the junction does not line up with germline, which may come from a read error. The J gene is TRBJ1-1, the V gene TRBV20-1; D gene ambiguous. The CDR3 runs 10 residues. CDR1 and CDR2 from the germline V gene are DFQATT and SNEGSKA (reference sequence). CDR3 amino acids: CSASNIEAFF. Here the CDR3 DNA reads TGCAGTGCTAGCAACATTGAAGCTTTCTTT.

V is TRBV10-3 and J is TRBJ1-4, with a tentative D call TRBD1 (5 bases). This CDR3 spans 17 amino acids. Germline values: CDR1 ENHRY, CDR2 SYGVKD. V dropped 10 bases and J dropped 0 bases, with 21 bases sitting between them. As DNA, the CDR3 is TGTGCCACGACCTCCGGGGGAACGGGGACAACTAATGAAAAACTGTTTTTT. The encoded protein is CATTSGGTGTTNEKLFF.